This T cell receptor (beta chain) was recovered during a study of blood T cell repertoires in COVID-19 (dated by TCRdb to about 2020). Looking at the study overall: The collaborator samples originated in the United States, Italy and Spain and spanned the acute and convalescent phases of COVID-19. Where HLA class I and class II types were available, the types were taken from metadata supplied by the sample provider, not from assay-based typing. Samples were obtained from the ongoing ImmuneRACE study (first 160 participants) and from some 1,300 subjects provided by 6 global collaborators. The sample metadata nearly always contained a de-identified subject ID, COVID-19 status, age in years and sex. The material from the prospective study consisted of cDNA or gDNA derived from T cells, B-cell-depleted T cells, or PBMCs. The repertoires were released in a freely available public database meant as a resource for research on the immune response to SARS-CoV-2. The dataset comprised deeply sampled blood TCRbeta repertoires from subjects exposed to, actively infected with, or recovered from COVID-19. Summary of the overall study and its limitations: How much clinical and demographic metadata was included differed by source and by participant, and the metadata was provided uncurated.

TCRbeta CDR3 regions were amplified from genomic DNA by means of the immunoSEQ Assay, a bias-controlled multiplex PCR. As for the original processing: Within the assay, amplification of reference gene primers was used to estimate how many nucleated cells each sample contained. Sequence reads were collapsed and filtered to measure the absolute abundance of every unique TCRbeta CDR3 rearrangement. For each sample, productive Simpson clonality was calculated by taking the square root of Simpson's diversity index across productive rearrangements. Drawn from immuneACCESS, this table holds only the in-frame rearrangements with V and J called that TCRdb kept. Clones are partly lost; checked studies trace under half to an unresolved V gene and leave the rest unexplained. Clone size and V and J calls were adopted from that table, with D and trimming inferred from the DNA. The sample table shows over 100,000 clones, and more than 75% are seen once. The top ten constitute roughly 1.5% of the sample.

The CDR3 spans 14 residues, from the cysteine through the phenylalanine. Just CDR3 DNA is preserved here, 42 bases in frame from base 1. Between the V and J ends, shortened by 5 bases and 4 bases respectively, the junction contains 14 bases. The germline V gene encodes CDR1 SGHAT and CDR2 FQNNGV. In regard to this clone: Its binding antigen is unknown. Base-call qualities are not available, and no considerably larger clone is one nucleotide away.

Collaborating institutions collected whole blood in K2EDTA tubes following their own protocols. For TCRbeta analysis, collaborator samples were shipped as frozen whole blood, as isolated PBMCs, or as DNA extracted from either sample type. The sequenced sample was peripheral blood. The rearranged segments are TRBV11-2 and TRBJ1-2, with the D gene too uncertain to name. This receptor was identified in a man in his forties or fifties with acute or convalescent COVID-19. The nucleotides are TGTGCCAGCAGCAATGGGAGGGCGACCTATGGCTACACCTTC. Its coded protein is CASSNGRATYGYTF.